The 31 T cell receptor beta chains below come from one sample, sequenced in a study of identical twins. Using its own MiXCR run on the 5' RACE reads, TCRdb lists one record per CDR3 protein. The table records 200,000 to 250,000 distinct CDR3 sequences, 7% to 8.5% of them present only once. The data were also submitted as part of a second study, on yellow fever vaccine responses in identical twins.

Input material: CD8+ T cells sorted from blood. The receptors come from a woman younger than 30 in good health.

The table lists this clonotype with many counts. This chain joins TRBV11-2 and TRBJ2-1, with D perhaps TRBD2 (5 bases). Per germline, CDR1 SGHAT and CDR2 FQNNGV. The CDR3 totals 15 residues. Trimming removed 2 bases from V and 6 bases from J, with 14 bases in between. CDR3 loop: CASSLRLGGGNEQFF. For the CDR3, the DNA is TGTGCCAGCAGCTTAAGGCTAGGAGGAGGCAATGAGCAGTTCTTC.

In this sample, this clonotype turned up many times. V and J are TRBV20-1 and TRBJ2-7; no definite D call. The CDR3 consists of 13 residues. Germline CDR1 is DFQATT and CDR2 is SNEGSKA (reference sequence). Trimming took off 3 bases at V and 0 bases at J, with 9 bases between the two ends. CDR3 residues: CSARGFSSYEQYF. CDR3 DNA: TGCAGTGCTAGGGGCTTTAGCTCCTACGAGCAGTACTTC.

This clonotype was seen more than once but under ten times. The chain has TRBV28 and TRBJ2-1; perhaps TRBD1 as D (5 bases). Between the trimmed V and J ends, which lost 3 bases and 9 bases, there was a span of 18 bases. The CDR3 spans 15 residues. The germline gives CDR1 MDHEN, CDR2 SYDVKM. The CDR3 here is CASSFTPQAAGEQFF. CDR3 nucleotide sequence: TGTGCCAGCAGTTTCACACCACAGGCTGCCGGTGAGCAGTTCTTC.

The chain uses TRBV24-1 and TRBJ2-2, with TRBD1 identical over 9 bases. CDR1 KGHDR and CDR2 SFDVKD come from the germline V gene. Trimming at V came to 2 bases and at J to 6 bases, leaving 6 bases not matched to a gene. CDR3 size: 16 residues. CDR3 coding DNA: TGTGCCACCAGTGATTCCGACAGGGGGAAGGCCGGGGAGCTGTTTTTT. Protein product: CATSDSDRGKAGELFF.

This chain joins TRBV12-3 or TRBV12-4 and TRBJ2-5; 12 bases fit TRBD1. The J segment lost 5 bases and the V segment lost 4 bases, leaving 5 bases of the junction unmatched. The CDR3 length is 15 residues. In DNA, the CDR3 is TGTGCCAGCAGTTCCGGGACAGGGGGCGCGGAGACCCAGTACTTC. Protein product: CASSSGTGGAETQYF.

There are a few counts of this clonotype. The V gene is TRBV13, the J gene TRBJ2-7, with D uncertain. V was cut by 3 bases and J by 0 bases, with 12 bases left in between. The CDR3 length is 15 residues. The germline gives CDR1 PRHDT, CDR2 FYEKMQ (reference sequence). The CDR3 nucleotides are TGTGCCAGCAGCTTCGGGTCGTCGGTCTCCTACGAGCAGTACTTC. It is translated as CASSFGSSVSYEQYF.

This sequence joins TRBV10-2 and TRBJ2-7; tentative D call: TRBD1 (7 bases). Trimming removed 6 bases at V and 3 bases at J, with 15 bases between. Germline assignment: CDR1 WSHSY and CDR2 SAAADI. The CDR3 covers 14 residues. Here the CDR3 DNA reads TGCGCCAGCAGCTCCGGGACAGCGGGCTACGAGCAGTACGTC. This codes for CASSSGTAGYEQYV.

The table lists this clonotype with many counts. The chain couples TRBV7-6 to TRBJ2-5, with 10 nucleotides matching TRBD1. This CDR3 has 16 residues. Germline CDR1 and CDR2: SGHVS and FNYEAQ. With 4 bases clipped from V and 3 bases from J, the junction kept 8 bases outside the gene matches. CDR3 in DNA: TGTGCCAGCAGCTCATACGGACAGGGGGTTAAAGAGACCCAGTACTTC. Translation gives CASSSYGQGVKETQYF.

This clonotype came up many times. DNA of the CDR3: TGCGCCAGCAGCCAAGACAGGGGGCCTGAAGCTTTCTTT. Translated: CASSQDRGPEAFF. The chain uses TRBV4-1 and TRBJ1-1; 8 bases fit TRBD1. The germline V gene has CDR1 MGHRA and CDR2 YSYEKL. The CDR3 is 13 residues long. J gave up 6 bases and V 0 bases, and 0 bases lay outside the gene matches.

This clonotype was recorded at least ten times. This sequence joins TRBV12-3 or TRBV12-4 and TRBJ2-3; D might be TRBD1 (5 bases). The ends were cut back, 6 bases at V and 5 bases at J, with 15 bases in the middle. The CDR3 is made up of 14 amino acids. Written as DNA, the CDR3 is TGTGCCAGCAGCCCTAAGGGGATAGGAGATACGCAGTATTTT. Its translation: CASSPKGIGDTQYF.

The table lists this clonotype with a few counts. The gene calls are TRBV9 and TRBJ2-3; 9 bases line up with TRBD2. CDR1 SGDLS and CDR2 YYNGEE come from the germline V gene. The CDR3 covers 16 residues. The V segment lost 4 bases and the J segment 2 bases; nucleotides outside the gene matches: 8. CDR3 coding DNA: TGTGCCAGCAGCTCCATAGCGGGGGAGCTCACAGATACGCAGTATTTT. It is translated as CASSSIAGELTDTQYF.

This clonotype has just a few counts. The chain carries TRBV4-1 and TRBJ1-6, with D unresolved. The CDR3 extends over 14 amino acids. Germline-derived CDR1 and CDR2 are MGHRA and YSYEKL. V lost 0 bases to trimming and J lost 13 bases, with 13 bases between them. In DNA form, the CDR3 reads TGCGCCAGCAGCCAAGAGTTTTTGGTTGTCCCCCTCCACTTT. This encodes CASSQEFLVVPLHF.

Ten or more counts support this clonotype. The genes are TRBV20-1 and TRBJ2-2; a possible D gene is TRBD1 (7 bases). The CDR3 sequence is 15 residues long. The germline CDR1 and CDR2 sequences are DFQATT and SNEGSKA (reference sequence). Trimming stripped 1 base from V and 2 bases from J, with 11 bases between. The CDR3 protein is CSARGQGGNTGELFF. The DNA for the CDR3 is TGCAGTGCTAGAGGACAGGGAGGTAACACCGGGGAGCTGTTTTTT.

The CDR3 DNA sequence: TGTGCCAGCGGACCTTCTACCTACAATGAGCAGTTCTTC. Protein sequence: CASGPSTYNEQFF. The genes are TRBV11-2 and TRBJ2-1; D is undetermined. CDR1 is SGHAT and CDR2 is FQNNGV in the germline V gene. V was shortened by 8 bases and J by 2 bases, with 10 bases between the two germline ends. CDR3 length equals 13 residues.

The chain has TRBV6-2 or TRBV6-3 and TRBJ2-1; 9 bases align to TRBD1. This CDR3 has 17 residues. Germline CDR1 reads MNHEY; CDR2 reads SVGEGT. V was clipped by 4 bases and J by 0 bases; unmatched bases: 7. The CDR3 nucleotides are TGTGCCAGCAGTTTCGACAGGGGGTCGAGCTCCTACAATGAGCAGTTCTTC. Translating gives CASSFDRGSSSYNEQFF.

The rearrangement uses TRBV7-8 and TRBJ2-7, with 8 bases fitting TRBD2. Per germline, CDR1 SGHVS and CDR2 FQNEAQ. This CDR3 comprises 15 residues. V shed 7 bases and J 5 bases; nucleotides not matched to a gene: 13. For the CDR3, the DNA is TGTGCCAGCACTCAGCGGGAGCGCCCCGGGGACGAGCAGTACTTC. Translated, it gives CASTQRERPGDEQYF.

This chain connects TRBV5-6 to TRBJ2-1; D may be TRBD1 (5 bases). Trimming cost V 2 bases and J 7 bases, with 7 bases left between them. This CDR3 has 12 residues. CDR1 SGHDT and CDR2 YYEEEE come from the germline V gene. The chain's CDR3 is CASSLQDNEQFF. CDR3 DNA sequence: TGTGCCAGCAGCTTACAGGATAATGAGCAGTTCTTC.

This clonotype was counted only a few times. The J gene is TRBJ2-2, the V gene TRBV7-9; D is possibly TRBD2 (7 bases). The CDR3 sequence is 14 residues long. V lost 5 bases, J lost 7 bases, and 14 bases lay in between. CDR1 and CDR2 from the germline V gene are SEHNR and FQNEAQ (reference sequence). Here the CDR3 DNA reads TGTGCCAGCAGCCGATCGGGGGGCTTCGGGGAGCTGTTTTTT. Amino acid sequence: CASSRSGGFGELFF.

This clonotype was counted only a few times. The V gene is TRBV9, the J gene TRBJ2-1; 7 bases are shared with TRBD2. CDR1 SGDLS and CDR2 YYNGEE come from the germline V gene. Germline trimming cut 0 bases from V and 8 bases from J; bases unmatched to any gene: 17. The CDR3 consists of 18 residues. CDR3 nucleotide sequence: TGTGCCAGCAGCGTAGCTGCGGTGGTCGGGAGGCCGGTCGATGAGCAGTTCTTC. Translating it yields CASSVAAVVGRPVDEQFF. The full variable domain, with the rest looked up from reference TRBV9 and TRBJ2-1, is DSGVTQTPKHLITATGQRVTLRCSPRSGDLSVYWYQQSLDQGLQFLIQYYNGEERAKGNILERFSAQQFPDLHSELNLSSLELGDSALYFCASSVAAVVGRPVDEQFFGPGTRLTVL.

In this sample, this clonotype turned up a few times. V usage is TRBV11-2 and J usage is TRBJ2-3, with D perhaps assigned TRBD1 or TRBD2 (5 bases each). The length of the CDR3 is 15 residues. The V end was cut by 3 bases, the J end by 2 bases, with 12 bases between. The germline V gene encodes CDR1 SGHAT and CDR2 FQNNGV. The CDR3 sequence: CASSFRGQDTDTQYF. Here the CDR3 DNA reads TGTGCCAGCAGCTTTCGGGGCCAAGACACAGATACGCAGTATTTT.

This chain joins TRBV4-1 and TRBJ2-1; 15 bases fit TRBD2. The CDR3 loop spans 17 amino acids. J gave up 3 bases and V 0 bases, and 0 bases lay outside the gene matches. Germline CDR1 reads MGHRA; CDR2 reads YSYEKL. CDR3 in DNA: TGCGCCAGCAGCCAAGAGGGACTAGCGGGAGGCTACAATGAGCAGTTCTTC. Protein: CASSQEGLAGGYNEQFF.

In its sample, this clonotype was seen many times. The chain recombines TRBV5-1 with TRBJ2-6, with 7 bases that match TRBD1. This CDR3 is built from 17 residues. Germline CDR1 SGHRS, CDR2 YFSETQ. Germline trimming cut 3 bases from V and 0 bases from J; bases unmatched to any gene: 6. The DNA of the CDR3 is TGCGCCAGCAGCTCTGAGGGACAGTCCTCTGGGGCCAACGTCCTGACTTTC. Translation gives CASSSEGQSSGANVLTF.

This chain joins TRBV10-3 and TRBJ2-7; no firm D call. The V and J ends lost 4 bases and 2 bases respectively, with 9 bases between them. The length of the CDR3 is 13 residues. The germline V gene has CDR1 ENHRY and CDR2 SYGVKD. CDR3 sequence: CAISGGTTYEQYV. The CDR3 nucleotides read TGTGCCATCAGTGGAGGCACTACCTACGAGCAGTACGTC.

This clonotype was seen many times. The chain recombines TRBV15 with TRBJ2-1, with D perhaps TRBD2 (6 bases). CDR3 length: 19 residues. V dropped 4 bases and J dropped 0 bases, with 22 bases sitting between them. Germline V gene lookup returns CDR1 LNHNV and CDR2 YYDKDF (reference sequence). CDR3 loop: CATSNGIPGLRSSYNEQFF. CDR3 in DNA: TGTGCCACCAGCAATGGGATCCCCGGACTACGGAGCTCCTACAATGAGCAGTTCTTC.

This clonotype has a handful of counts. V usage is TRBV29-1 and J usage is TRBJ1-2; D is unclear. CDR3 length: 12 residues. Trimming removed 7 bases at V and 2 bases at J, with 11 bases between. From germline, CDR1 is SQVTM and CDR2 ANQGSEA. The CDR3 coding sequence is TGCAGCGCCGACGGGATCAACTATGGCTACACCTTC. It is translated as CSADGINYGYTF. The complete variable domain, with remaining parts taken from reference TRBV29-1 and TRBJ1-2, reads SAVISQKPSRDICQRGTSLTIQCQVDSQVTMMFWYRQQPGQSLTLIATANQGSEATYESGFVIDKFPISRPNLTFSTLTVSNMSPEDSSIYLCSADGINYGYTFGSGTRLTVV.

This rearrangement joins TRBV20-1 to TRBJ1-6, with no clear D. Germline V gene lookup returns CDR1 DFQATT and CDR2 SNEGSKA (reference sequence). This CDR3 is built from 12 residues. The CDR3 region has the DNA TGCGGCGCCGGCCTTTATAATTCACCCCTCCACTTT. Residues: CGAGLYNSPLHF.

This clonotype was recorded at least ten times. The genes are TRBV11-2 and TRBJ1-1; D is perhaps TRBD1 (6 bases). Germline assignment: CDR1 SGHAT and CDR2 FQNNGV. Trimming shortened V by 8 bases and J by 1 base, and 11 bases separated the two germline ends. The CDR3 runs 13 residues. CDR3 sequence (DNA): TGTGCCAGCCGGGGGCGGGGGAACACTGAAGCTTTCTTT. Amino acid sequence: CASRGRGNTEAFF.

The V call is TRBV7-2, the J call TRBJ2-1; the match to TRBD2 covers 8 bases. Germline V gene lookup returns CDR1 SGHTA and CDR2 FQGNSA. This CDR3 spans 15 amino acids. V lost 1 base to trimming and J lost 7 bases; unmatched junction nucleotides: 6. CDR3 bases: TGTGCCAGCAGCTTAGAAGCGGGAGCATGGAATGAGCAGTTCTTC. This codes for CASSLEAGAWNEQFF.

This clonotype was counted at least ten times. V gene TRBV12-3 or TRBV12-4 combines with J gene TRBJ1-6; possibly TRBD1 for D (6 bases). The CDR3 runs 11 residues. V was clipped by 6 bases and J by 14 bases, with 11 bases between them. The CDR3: CASRAGEALHF. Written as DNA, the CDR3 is TGTGCCAGCAGGGCAGGGGAGGCCCTCCACTTT.

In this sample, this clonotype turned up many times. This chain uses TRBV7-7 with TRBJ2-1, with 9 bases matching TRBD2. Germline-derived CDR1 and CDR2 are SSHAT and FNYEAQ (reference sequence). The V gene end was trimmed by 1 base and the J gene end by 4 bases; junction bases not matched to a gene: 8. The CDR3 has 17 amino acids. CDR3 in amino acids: CASSLGSSLAGYNEQFF. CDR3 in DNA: TGTGCCAGCAGCTTAGGGTCATCACTAGCGGGTTACAATGAGCAGTTCTTC.

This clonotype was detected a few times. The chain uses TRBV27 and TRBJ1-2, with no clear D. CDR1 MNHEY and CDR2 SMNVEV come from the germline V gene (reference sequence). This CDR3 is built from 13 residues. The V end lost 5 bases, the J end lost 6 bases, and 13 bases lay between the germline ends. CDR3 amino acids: CASSPTTSHGYTF. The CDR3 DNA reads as TGTGCCAGCAGTCCAACCACATCTCATGGCTACACCTTC.